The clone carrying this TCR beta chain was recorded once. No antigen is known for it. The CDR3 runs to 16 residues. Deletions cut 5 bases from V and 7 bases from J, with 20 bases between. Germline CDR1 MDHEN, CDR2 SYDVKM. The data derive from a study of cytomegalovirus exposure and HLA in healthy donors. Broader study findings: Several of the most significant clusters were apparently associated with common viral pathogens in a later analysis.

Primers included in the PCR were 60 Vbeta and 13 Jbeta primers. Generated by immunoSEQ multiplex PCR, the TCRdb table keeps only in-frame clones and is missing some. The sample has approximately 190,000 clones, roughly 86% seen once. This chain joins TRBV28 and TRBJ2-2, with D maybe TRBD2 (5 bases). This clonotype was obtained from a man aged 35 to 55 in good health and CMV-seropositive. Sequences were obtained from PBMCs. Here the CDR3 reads CASSVLSGRGFGELFF. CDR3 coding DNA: TGTGCCAGCAGTGTCCTGAGTGGGAGAGGTTTCGGGGAGCTGTTTTTT. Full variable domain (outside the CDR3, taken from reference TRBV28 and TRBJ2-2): DVKVTQSSRYLVKRTGEKVFLECVQDMDHENMFWYRQDPGLGLRLIYFSYDVKMKEKGDIPEGYSVSREKKERFSLILESASTNQTSMYLCASSVLSGRGFGELFFGEGSRLTVL.